The 20 T cell receptor beta chains below were found in one sample sequenced in a study of blood T cell repertoires in COVID-19. Measured with immunoSEQ multiplex PCR; TCRdb has only the in-frame clones, and not every one. The sample contains 150,000 to 200,000 clones, 78% of which appear only once. The specimen was PBMCs or T cells enriched from blood (not recorded which). The receptors were gathered from a woman aged 45-59 years who had recovered from COVID-19.

The CDR3: CASSLLIGRRYNEQFF. The CDR3 coding sequence is TGTGCCAGCAGTTTACTTATCGGGAGGAGGTACAATGAGCAGTTCTTC. The rearrangement joins TRBV27 to TRBJ2-1; 7 nucleotides agree with TRBD2. V was pared by 2 bases and J by 4 bases, with 8 bases of the junction left unmatched. Germline CDR1 is MNHEY and CDR2 is SMNVEV (reference sequence). The CDR3 extends over 16 amino acids.

The chain joins TRBV7-8 to TRBJ2-7; the match to TRBD1 covers 9 bases. The CDR3 loop spans 15 amino acids. Losses at the gene ends were 6 bases for V and 1 base for J; bases not matched to a gene: 7. Per the germline V gene, CDR1 is SGHVS and CDR2 is FQNEAQ. Here the CDR3 reads CASRTFGQGSYEQYF. The CDR3 coding sequence is TGTGCCAGCAGGACCTTCGGACAGGGGTCCTACGAGCAGTACTTC.

CDR3 DNA: TGTGCCAGCAGCCTCCGTGAAGCGGACAATGAGCAGTTCTTC. The encoded protein is CASSLREADNEQFF. The chain links TRBV11-2 to TRBJ2-1; D possibly corresponds to TRBD2 (5 bases). Germline V CDR1 and CDR2: SGHAT, FQNNGV. This CDR3 has 14 residues. V was clipped by 5 bases and J by 5 bases, with 13 bases between them.

This clone has a handful of counts. The chain is built from TRBV13 and TRBJ1-3; D not resolved. Trimming removed 5 bases at V and 0 bases at J, with 14 bases between. The V gene's germline CDR1 is PRHDT and CDR2 FYEKMQ (reference sequence). The CDR3 consists of 16 residues. Written as DNA, the CDR3 is TGTGCCAGCAGCCTCACCCGCGGCATCTCTGGAAACACCATATATTTT. It is translated as CASSLTRGISGNTIYF.

The chain carries TRBV5-4 and TRBJ1-2, with 7 bases fitting TRBD1. The junction had 14 bases not matched to a gene; V was cut back by 2 bases and J by 1 base. This CDR3 is 18 amino acids long. CDR1 SGHNT and CDR2 YYREEE come from the germline V gene (reference sequence). CDR3 sequence: CASSFTNTGAYYNYGYTF. CDR3 nucleotides: TGTGCCAGCAGCTTTACGAACACAGGGGCTTATTATAACTATGGCTACACCTTC.

This chain joins TRBV24-1 and TRBJ2-3; D is ambiguous. Germline CDR1 reads KGHDR; CDR2 reads SFDVKD. Deletions cut 5 bases from V and 2 bases from J, with 7 bases between. This CDR3 comprises 13 residues. The CDR3 DNA reads as TGTGCCACCAGTGTCACAGCCACAGATACGCAGTATTTT. This codes for CATSVTATDTQYF.

V gene TRBV7-9 combines with J gene TRBJ2-5; D is possibly TRBD1 (6 bases). V was trimmed by 4 bases and J by 0 bases, leaving 9 bases between them. CDR1 is SEHNR and CDR2 is FQNEAQ in the germline V gene (reference sequence). CDR3 length: 14 residues. Here the CDR3 DNA reads TGTGCCAGCAGCTCCAGACAGGACCAAGAGACCCAGTACTTC. Translation: CASSSRQDQETQYF.

This clone was counted a few times. The chain uses TRBV14 and TRBJ1-1; TRBD1 is a possible D gene (6 bases). In germline, CDR1 is SGHDN, CDR2 FVKESK. Trimming stripped 4 bases from V and 2 bases from J, with 11 bases between. The CDR3 loop spans 14 amino acids. CDR3 region: CASSRETGNTEAFF. The DNA of the CDR3 is TGTGCCAGCAGCCGAGAGACAGGAAACACTGAAGCTTTCTTT.

V gene TRBV28 combines with J gene TRBJ2-3; 7 bases fit TRBD2. Trimming cost V 6 bases and J 1 base; bases outside gene matches: 13. In germline, CDR1 is MDHEN, CDR2 SYDVKM. The CDR3 contains 17 residues. CDR3 sequence (DNA): TGTGCCAGCAGCCTTAGTGGGGGGGTTGGGGGCACAGATACGCAGTATTTT. It translates to CASSLSGGVGGTDTQYF.

The chain links TRBV10-3 to TRBJ2-7, with 7 bases aligning to TRBD1. The CDR3 sequence is 14 residues long. V was pared by 2 bases and J by 5 bases, with 6 bases of the junction left unmatched. Germline V gene lookup returns CDR1 ENHRY and CDR2 SYGVKD. CDR3 nucleotide sequence: TGTGCCATCAGTGAGCCCTCAGGGGGAAACGAGCAGTACTTC. Its protein product is CAISEPSGGNEQYF.

The chain combines TRBV27 with TRBJ2-2; the D gene is possibly TRBD2 (7 bases). The ends were cut back, 6 bases at V and 6 bases at J, with 14 bases in the middle. The germline V gene has CDR1 MNHEY and CDR2 SMNVEV (reference sequence). The CDR3 runs 14 residues. In nucleotides, the CDR3 is TGTGCCAGCAGGGGCCTGGGGGGGCCCGGGGAGCTGTTTTTT. It yields the protein CASRGLGGPGELFF.

The chain employs TRBV2 and TRBJ1-6, with TRBD1 as a possible D gene (5 bases). The CDR3 consists of 19 residues. V lost 0 bases and J lost 0, with 15 bases in between. CDR1 and CDR2 (germline): SNHLY, FYNNEI. CDR3 in DNA: TGTGCCAGCAGTGAAGCAGGAGTGGGGGGTAGCTCCTATAATTCACCCCTCCACTTT. It is translated as CASSEAGVGGSSYNSPLHF.

The chain recombines TRBV6-2 or TRBV6-3 with TRBJ2-1, with 13 bases fitting TRBD2. Trimming cost V 4 bases and J 6 bases; bases outside gene matches: 3. The germline V gene has CDR1 MNHEY and CDR2 SVGEGT. The CDR3 is 15 residues long. The CDR3 loop is CASSFGLAGANEQFF. DNA of the CDR3: TGTGCCAGCAGTTTCGGACTAGCGGGGGCCAATGAGCAGTTCTTC.

In its sample, this clone was seen a few times. The V and J genes are TRBV5-3 and TRBJ2-2, with TRBD1 matching 7 bases. TRBV5-3 falls under the ORF class, with uncertain function. The CDR3 sequence is 19 residues long. Trimming took 1 base from V and 0 from J; bases not matched to a gene: 12. CDR3 DNA: TGTGCCAGAAGCTTGTCGGGACAGCGAGGGCTGTCGAACACCGGGGAGCTGTTTTTT. Protein product: CARSLSGQRGLSNTGELFF.

The J gene is TRBJ1-5, the V gene TRBV27; 9 nucleotides match TRBD1. The CDR3 is 13 amino acids. In germline, CDR1 is MNHEY, CDR2 SMNVEV (reference sequence). Losses at the gene ends were 6 bases for V and 7 bases for J; bases not matched to a gene: 4. The CDR3 here is CASRKTGGQPQHF. DNA for the CDR3: TGTGCCAGCAGGAAGACAGGGGGACAGCCCCAGCATTTT.

This chain connects TRBV7-9 to TRBJ1-1, with unresolved D. The CDR3 has 13 amino acids. The V end was cut by 7 bases, the J end by 1 base, with 10 bases between. CDR1 is SEHNR and CDR2 is FQNEAQ in the germline V gene (reference sequence). The CDR3 DNA follows: TGTGCCAGCAACAGAGACGGGAACACTGAAGCTTTCTTT. Amino acids: CASNRDGNTEAFF.

V is TRBV7-2 and J is TRBJ1-4, with D tentatively TRBD1 (5 bases). V was clipped by 7 bases and J by 8 bases, with 14 bases between them. From germline, CDR1 is SGHTA and CDR2 FQGNSA. The CDR3 is 13 amino acids. In DNA, the CDR3 is TGTGCCAGCACCCTCGGGGGGAGGGAAAAACTGTTTTTT. It encodes CASTLGGREKLFF.

This clone was recorded a few times. V gene TRBV4-2 combines with J gene TRBJ2-7, with a tentative D call TRBD1 (6 bases). V lost 0 bases to trimming and J lost 6 bases, with 15 bases between them. The germline gives CDR1 LGHNA, CDR2 YNFKEQ. The CDR3 runs 15 residues. Written as DNA, the CDR3 is TGTGCCAGCAGCCAAGATGGGGGCGGTTCATCCGAGCAGTACTTC. It codes for CASSQDGGGSSEQYF.

This clone was detected only once. The CDR3 reads CASSSLRGRNYGYTF. As DNA, the CDR3 is TGTGCCAGCAGTTCCCTTCGAGGCAGAAACTATGGCTACACCTTC. The chain has TRBV28 and TRBJ1-2; no firm D call. The CDR3 sequence is 15 residues long. The germline V gene encodes CDR1 MDHEN and CDR2 SYDVKM. With 4 bases removed from V and 2 bases from J, the gap between germline ends came to 14 bases.

This clone occurred a few times. The chain carries TRBV9 and TRBJ2-3, with TRBD2 identical over 8 bases. Trimming removed 3 bases from V and 6 bases from J; junction bases left unmatched: 12. The V gene's germline CDR1 is SGDLS and CDR2 YYNGEE. This CDR3 region has 16 residues. The CDR3 spells CASSEAGVSIRDTQYF. The CDR3 DNA follows: TGTGCCAGCAGCGAAGCGGGAGTGTCTATTAGGGATACGCAGTATTTT.